This T cell receptor (beta chain) was recovered during a study of regulatory T cells in long-lasting Graves disease. This clonotype showed up many times. One end of the junction is discordant with germline, which a read error may explain. HTBI primers from iRepertoire and Arm-PCR of CDR3 regions yielded the TCR beta libraries. TCRdb fed the multiplex PCR reads into MiXCR, producing one record per CDR3 protein. This table has hundreds of thousands of distinct CDR3 sequences, 15% to 20% appearing once. Per the germline V gene, CDR1 is SGHRS and CDR2 is YFSETQ. CDR3 length: 13 residues. Noted time point: newly diagnosed GD, antithyroid drugs for less than 3 months. PBMCs were the source of the RNA used for TCR sequencing. This sample also belongs to another study, concerning T cells in Graves' hyperthyroidism and ophthalmopathy. Per that paper: RT-PCR in the first round (using the HTBI primer set) targeted the TCR CDR3.

The TCR sequence derives from a middle-aged woman with Graves disease. The V and J genes are TRBV5-1 and TRBJ2-7; no definite D call. The sample was peripheral blood mononuclear cells (PBMCs), taken at new diagnosis, from a patient treated with antithyroid drugs. CDR3 sequence (DNA): TGTGCCAGCAGCTTTGACGGGTCGTACGAGCAGTACTTC. Its protein product is CASSFDGSYEQYF.